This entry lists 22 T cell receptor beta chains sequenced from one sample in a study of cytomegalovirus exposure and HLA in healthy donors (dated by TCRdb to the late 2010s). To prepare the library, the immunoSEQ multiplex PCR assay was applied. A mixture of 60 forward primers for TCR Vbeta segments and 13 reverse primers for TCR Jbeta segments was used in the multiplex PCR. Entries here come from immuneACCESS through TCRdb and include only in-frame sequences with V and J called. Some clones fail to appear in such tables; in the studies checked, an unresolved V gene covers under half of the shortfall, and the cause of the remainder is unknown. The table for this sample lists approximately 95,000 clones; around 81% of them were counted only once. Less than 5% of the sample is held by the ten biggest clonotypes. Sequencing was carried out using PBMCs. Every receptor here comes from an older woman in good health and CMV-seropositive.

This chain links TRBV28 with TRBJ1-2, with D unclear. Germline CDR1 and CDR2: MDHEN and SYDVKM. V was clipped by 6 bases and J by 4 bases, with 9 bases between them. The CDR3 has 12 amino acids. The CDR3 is CASSSGAYGYTF. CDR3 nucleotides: TGTGCCAGCAGCTCGGGAGCCTATGGCTACACCTTC.

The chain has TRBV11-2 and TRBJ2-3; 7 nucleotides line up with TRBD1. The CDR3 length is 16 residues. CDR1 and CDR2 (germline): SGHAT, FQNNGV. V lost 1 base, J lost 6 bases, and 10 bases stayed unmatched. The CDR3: CASSLAWGQTPDTQYF. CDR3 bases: TGTGCCAGCAGCTTAGCTTGGGGACAGACACCGGATACGCAGTATTTT.

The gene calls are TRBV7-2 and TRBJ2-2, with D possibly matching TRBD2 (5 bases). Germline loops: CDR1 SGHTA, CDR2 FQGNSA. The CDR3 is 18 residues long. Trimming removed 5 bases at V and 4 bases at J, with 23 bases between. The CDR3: CASSPLSVGIGFTGELFF. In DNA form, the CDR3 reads TGTGCCAGCAGCCCCCTTAGCGTTGGGATAGGCTTCACCGGGGAGCTGTTTTTT.

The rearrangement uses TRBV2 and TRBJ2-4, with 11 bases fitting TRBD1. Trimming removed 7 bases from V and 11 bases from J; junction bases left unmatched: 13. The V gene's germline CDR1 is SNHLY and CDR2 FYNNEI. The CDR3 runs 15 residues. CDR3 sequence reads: CASNLARDRGIVQYF. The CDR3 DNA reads TGTGCCAGCAATCTCGCCCGGGACAGGGGGATTGTTCAGTACTTC.

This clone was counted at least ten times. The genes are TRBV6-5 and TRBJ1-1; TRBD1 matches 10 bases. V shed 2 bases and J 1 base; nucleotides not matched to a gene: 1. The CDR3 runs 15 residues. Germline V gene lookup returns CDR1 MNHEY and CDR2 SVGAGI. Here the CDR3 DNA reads TGTGCCAGCAGTTACAGGACAGGGGGGAACACTGAAGCTTTCTTT. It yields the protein CASSYRTGGNTEAFF.

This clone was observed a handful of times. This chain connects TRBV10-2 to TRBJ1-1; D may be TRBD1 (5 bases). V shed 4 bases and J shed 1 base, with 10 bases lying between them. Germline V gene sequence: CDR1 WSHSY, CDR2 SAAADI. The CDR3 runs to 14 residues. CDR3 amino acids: CASSVNRRNTEAFF. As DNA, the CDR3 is TGCGCCAGCAGTGTAAACAGGAGGAACACTGAAGCTTTCTTT.

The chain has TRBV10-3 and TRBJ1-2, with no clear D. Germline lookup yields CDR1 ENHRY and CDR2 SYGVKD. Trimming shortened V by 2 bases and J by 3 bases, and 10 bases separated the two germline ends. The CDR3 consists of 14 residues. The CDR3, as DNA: TGTGCCATCAGTGAGCTAGGCGGAGACTATGGCTACACCTTC. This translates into CAISELGGDYGYTF.

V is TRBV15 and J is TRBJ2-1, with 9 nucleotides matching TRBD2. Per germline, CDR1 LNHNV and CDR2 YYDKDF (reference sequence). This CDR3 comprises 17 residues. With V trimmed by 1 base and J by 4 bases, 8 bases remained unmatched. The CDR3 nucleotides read TGTGCCACCAGCAGAGGAAAGGTGACTAGCGGATACAATGAGCAGTTCTTC. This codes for CATSRGKVTSGYNEQFF.

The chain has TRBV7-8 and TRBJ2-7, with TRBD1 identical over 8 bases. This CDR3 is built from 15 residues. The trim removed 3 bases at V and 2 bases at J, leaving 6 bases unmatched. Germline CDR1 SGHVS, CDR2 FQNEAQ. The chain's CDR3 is CASSLNGQGAYEQYF. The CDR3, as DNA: TGTGCCAGCAGCTTGAATGGACAGGGCGCCTACGAGCAGTACTTC. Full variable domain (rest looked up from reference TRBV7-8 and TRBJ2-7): GAGVSQSPRYKVAKRGQDVALRCDPISGHVSLFWYQQALGQGPEFLTYFQNEAQLDKSGLPSDRFFAERPEGSVSTLKIQRTQQEDSAVYLCASSLNGQGAYEQYFGPGTRLTVT.

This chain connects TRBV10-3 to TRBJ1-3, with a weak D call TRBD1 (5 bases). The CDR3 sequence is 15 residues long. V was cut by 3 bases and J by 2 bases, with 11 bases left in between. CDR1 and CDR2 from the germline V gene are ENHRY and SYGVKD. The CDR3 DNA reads TGTGCCATCAGTGACGGGGGGATCCCTGGAAACACCATATATTTT. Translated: CAISDGGIPGNTIYF.

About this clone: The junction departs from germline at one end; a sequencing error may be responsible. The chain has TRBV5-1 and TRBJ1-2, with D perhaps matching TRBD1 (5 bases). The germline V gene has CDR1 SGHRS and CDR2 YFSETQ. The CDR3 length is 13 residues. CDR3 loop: CASSHRGHYGYTF. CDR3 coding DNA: TGTGCCAGCAGCCACCGAGGACATTATGGCTACACCTTC.

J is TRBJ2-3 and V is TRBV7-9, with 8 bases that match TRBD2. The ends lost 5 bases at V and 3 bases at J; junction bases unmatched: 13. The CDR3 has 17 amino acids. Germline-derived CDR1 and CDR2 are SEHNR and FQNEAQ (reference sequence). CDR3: CASSPRLAPRGTDTQYF. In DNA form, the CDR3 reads TGTGCCAGCAGCCCTAGACTAGCGCCTAGAGGGACAGATACGCAGTATTTT.

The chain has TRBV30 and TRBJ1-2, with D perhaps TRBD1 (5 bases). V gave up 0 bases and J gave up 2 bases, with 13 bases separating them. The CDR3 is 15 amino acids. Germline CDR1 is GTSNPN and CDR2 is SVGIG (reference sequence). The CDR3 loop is CAWSVTRAFNYGYTF. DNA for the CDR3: TGTGCCTGGAGTGTAACCAGGGCCTTCAACTATGGCTACACCTTC.

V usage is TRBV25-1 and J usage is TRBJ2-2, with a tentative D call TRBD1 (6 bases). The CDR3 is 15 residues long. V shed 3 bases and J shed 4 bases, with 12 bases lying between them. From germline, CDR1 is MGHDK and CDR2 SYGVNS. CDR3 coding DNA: TGTGCCAGCAGTGACCAAGGACAGACCACCGGGGAGCTGTTTTTT. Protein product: CASSDQGQTTGELFF.

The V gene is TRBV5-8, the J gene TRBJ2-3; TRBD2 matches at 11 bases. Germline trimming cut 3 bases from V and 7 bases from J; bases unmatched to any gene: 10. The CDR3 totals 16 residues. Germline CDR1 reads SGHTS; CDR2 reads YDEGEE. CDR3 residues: CASSSGTSGGVNTQYF. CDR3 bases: TGTGCCAGCAGCTCTGGGACTAGCGGAGGGGTAAATACGCAGTATTTT.

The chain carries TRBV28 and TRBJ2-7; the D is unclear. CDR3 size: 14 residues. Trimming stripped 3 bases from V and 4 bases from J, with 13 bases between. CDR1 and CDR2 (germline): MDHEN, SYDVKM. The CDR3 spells CASSFVARSYEQYF. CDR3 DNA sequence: TGTGCCAGCAGTTTCGTTGCGAGATCTTACGAGCAGTACTTC.

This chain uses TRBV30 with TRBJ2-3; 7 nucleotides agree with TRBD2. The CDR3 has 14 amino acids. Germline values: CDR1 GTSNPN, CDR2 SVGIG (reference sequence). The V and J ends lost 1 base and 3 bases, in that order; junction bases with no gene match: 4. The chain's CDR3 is CAWSAGGWTDTQYF. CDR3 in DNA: TGTGCCTGGAGTGCGGGGGGATGGACAGATACGCAGTATTTT.

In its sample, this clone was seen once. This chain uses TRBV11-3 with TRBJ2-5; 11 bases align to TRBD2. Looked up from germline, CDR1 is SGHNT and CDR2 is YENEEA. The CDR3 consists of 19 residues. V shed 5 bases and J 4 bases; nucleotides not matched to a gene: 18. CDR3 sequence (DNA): TGTGCCAGCAGCCGCCGTGGGACAGAGTATAGCGGGAGGGCAGAGACCCAGTACTTC. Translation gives CASSRRGTEYSGRAETQYF.

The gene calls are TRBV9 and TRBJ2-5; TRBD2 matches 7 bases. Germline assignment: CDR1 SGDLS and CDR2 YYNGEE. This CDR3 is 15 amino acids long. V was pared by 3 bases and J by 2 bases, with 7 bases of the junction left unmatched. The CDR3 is CASSGGGPNQETQYF. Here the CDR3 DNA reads TGTGCCAGCAGCGGGGGGGGACCAAATCAAGAGACCCAGTACTTC.

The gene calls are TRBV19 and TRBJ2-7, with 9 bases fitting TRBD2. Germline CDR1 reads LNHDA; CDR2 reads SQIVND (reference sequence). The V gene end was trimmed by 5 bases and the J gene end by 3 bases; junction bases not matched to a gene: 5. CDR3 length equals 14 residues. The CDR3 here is CASSFSGSIYEQYF. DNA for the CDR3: TGTGCCAGTAGTTTTAGCGGGAGTATCTACGAGCAGTACTTC.

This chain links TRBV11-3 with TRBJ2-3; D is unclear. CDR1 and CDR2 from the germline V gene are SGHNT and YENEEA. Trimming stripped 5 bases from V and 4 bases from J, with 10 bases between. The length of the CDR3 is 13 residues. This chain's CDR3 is CASSRSGPDTQYF. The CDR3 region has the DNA TGTGCCAGCAGCAGGTCAGGCCCAGATACGCAGTATTTT.

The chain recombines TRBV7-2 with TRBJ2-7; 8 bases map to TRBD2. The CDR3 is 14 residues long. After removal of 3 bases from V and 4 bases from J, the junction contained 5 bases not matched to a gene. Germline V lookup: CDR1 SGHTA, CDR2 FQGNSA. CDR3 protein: CASSLQREIYEQYF. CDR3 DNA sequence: TGTGCCAGCAGCTTGCAGCGGGAGATATACGAGCAGTACTTC.